This T cell receptor (beta chain) was documented in a study of CD8 T cells in ankylosing spondylitis. Details on this clonotype: Its matching antigen is unknown.

Each CDR3 protein gets one entry after TCRdb re-called the 5' RACE reads with MiXCR. The table records some 400,000 distinct CDR3 sequences, more than 20% of them present only once. The CDR3 is 15 amino acids. J lost 4 bases, V lost 6 bases, and 7 bases had no gene match. Findings of the study overall: What appeared characteristic of ankylosing spondylitis blood was a TCR beta motif of eight highly homologous variants.

The chain carries TRBV12-3 or TRBV12-4 and TRBJ2-2; 8 nucleotides agree with TRBD2. The sample consisted of blood, either unsorted or a sorted T cell fraction (not recorded which). The receptor comes from a male donor with ankylosing spondylitis. The CDR3 coding sequence is TGTGCCAGCAGCGAGGCTAGCGGGTTCACCGGGGAGCTGTTTTTT. It codes for CASSEASGFTGELFF.